The 16 T cell receptor beta chains given below trace back to one sample, sequenced in a study of blood T cell repertoires in COVID-19. Clones were sequenced by immunoSEQ multiplex PCR, and TCRdb holds only the in-frame ones, with some missing. The sample records about 240,000 clones, 70% to 90% being singletons. Material for sequencing was peripheral blood. The receptors here all came from a man aged 60 to 69 with acute or convalescent COVID-19.

V is TRBV30 and J is TRBJ2-2; 7 bases are a match to TRBD1. Germline V lookup: CDR1 GTSNPN, CDR2 SVGIG (reference sequence). The CDR3 loop spans 13 amino acids. With V trimmed by 1 base and J by 8 bases, 4 bases remained unmatched. CDR3 in DNA: TGTGCCTGGAGTGGACAGGGTCGGGGGGAGCTGTTTTTT. Protein product: CAWSGQGRGELFF.

V usage is TRBV25-1 and J usage is TRBJ1-6; tentatively, D is TRBD1 (6 bases). The V and J ends lost 2 bases and 11 bases respectively, with 19 bases between them. Germline CDR1 and CDR2: MGHDK and SYGVNS. The CDR3 extends over 16 amino acids. The DNA of the CDR3 is TGTGCCAGCAGTGAAATGGGGGAGGGGGAGTCGGCACCCCTCCACTTT. Translating it yields CASSEMGEGESAPLHF.

CDR3 bases: TGTGCCAGCAGTCCCGGGTACACTGAAGCTTTCTTT. It codes for CASSPGYTEAFF. V and J are TRBV12-3 or TRBV12-4 and TRBJ1-1; unclear D gene. The length of the CDR3 is 12 residues. V was shortened by 5 bases and J by 3 bases, with 7 bases between the two germline ends.

The V gene is TRBV28, the J gene TRBJ1-2, with D perhaps TRBD1 (5 bases). The CDR3 totals 13 residues. V gave up 5 bases and J gave up 6 bases, with 13 bases separating them. Germline-derived CDR1 and CDR2 are MDHEN and SYDVKM. In nucleotides, the CDR3 is TGTGCCAGCAGTCCTAGGGGTCGCGATGGCTACACCTTC. This translates into CASSPRGRDGYTF.

This chain connects TRBV20-1 to TRBJ2-3, with 8 positions matching TRBD2. The V gene's germline CDR1 is DFQATT and CDR2 SNEGSKA (reference sequence). Trimming cost V 3 bases and J 0 bases; bases outside gene matches: 5. This CDR3 spans 15 amino acids. CDR3 sequence: CSASGLAGSTDTQYF. The CDR3 DNA reads TGCAGTGCTAGTGGGCTAGCGGGTAGCACAGATACGCAGTATTTT.

This clone was seen just once. V and J are TRBV4-3 and TRBJ2-7; D call uncertain. The length of the CDR3 is 15 residues. Germline V CDR1 and CDR2: LGHNA, YSLEER. Trimming pared 4 bases from V and 4 bases from J, leaving 17 bases between. In DNA form, the CDR3 reads TGCGCCAGCAGCCCCGCCGGCGGCCCTTATTACGAGCAGTACTTC. As protein: CASSPAGGPYYEQYF.

This rearrangement joins TRBV19 to TRBJ2-5; 9 bases align to TRBD1. Germline CDR1 is LNHDA and CDR2 is SQIVND (reference sequence). Losses at the gene ends were 8 bases for V and 5 bases for J; bases not matched to a gene: 9. CDR3 length: 14 residues. The CDR3 protein is CASAVTGGAETQYF. As DNA, the CDR3 is TGTGCCAGTGCCGTCACAGGGGGCGCGGAGACCCAGTACTTC.

V gene TRBV7-8 combines with J gene TRBJ2-1; TRBD2 aligns across 12 bases. The length of the CDR3 is 16 residues. With V trimmed by 5 bases and J by 8 bases, 10 bases remained unmatched. The germline CDR1 and CDR2 sequences are SGHVS and FQNEAQ. The CDR3 region is CASSELTSGRRHEQFF. The CDR3 DNA reads TGTGCCAGCAGCGAACTGACTAGCGGGAGACGCCATGAGCAGTTCTTC.

The V and J genes are TRBV19 and TRBJ2-2; TRBD2 might be the D (6 bases). From germline, CDR1 is LNHDA and CDR2 SQIVND (reference sequence). V lost 5 bases, J lost 6 bases, and 13 bases lay in between. This CDR3 has 14 amino acids. CDR3 in amino acids: CASSPRGAAGELFF. The DNA for the CDR3 is TGTGCCAGTAGTCCCCGCGGGGCGGCCGGGGAGCTGTTTTTT.

This clone has only one observation. This rearrangement joins TRBV7-3 to TRBJ2-2, with TRBD2 matching over 7 bases. The junction had 4 bases not matched to a gene; V was cut back by 1 base and J by 2 bases. CDR3 length equals 16 residues. The germline gives CDR1 SGHTA, CDR2 FQGTGA. CDR3 bases: TGTGCCAGCAGCTTAAATGGGAGGGGAAACACCGGGGAGCTGTTTTTT. This codes for CASSLNGRGNTGELFF.

This chain links TRBV28 with TRBJ2-3, with 8 bases fitting TRBD2. Germline-derived CDR1 and CDR2 are MDHEN and SYDVKM. The CDR3 has 15 amino acids. Trimming took 4 bases from V and 1 from J; bases not matched to a gene: 4. Here the CDR3 DNA reads TGTGCCAGCAGTTCGGGGGGGACCGGCACAGATACGCAGTATTTT. Translation gives CASSSGGTGTDTQYF.

The chain has TRBV28 and TRBJ1-2; 9 positions match TRBD1. CDR3 length: 15 residues. Germline values: CDR1 MDHEN, CDR2 SYDVKM. With 7 bases clipped from V and 8 bases from J, the junction kept 14 bases outside the gene matches. This CDR3 is CASTPQGQGGRGYTF. In nucleotides, the CDR3 is TGTGCCAGCACTCCTCAGGGACAGGGTGGTCGAGGCTACACCTTC.

The CDR3 nucleotides are TGCGCCAGCAGCCAATTAGATAGCGCCCACAATGAGCAGTTCTTC. This encodes CASSQLDSAHNEQFF. V and J are TRBV4-3 and TRBJ2-1; possible D gene TRBD2, 5 bases. The CDR3 runs to 15 residues. V was trimmed by 2 bases and J by 5 bases, leaving 13 bases between them. The germline CDR1 and CDR2 sequences are LGHNA and YSLEER.

The chain recombines TRBV28 with TRBJ1-2; tentative D call: TRBD1 (5 bases). The germline CDR1 and CDR2 sequences are MDHEN and SYDVKM. This CDR3 is built from 15 residues. V dropped 5 bases and J dropped 4 bases, with 17 bases sitting between them. The CDR3 loop reads CASSAGHPVGYGYTF. As DNA, the CDR3 is TGTGCCAGCAGTGCAGGACACCCGGTGGGCTATGGCTACACCTTC.

The genes are TRBV2 and TRBJ2-5, with D unresolved. Germline V gives CDR1 SNHLY, CDR2 FYNNEI. V was cut by 5 bases and J by 5 bases, with 12 bases left in between. The CDR3 covers 13 residues. The CDR3 loop reads CASSPVRAETQYF. CDR3 nucleotide sequence: TGTGCCAGCAGTCCGGTACGTGCCGAGACCCAGTACTTC.

The chain carries TRBV27 and TRBJ1-1; D not certain. The V end was cut by 2 bases, the J end by 5 bases, with 9 bases between. Germline V lookup: CDR1 MNHEY, CDR2 SMNVEV (reference sequence). The length of the CDR3 is 13 residues. CDR3 sequence: CASSLERRTEAFF. The CDR3 DNA sequence: TGTGCCAGCAGTTTAGAGAGGCGTACTGAAGCTTTCTTT.